The 30 T cell receptor beta chains presented below share a single source sample, sequenced in a study of read filtering for tumor transcriptome and immune sequencing (dated by TCRdb to 2020 to 2021). The reads were generated on an Illumina HiSeq 4000. Starting from 400 ng RNA, TCR libraries were constructed with the Immunoverse kit using molecular barcoded adaptors that cover the alpha/delta and beta/gamma chains. TCRdb ran its own pipeline on the public reads, namely fastp trimming at Q25 and MiXCR clone calling, and kept in-frame beta chains. Rows are unified per CDR3 protein, each entry keeping the most common DNA and genes. This sample comprises around 40,000 distinct CDR3 sequences, approximately 13% of them detected only once. The ten biggest clones cover around a quarter of the sample. Sequenced sample: a population of CD138-negative cells sorted from bone marrow. The cell subset or site label here, explained by the study, means: bone marrow mononuclear cells depleted of CD138+ plasma/myeloma cells by negative magnetic selection. The receptors stem from a donor at least 40 years old with multiple myeloma.

This chain joins TRBV29-1 and TRBJ2-1; D is perhaps TRBD2 (5 bases). V was cut by 6 bases and J by 6 bases, with 12 bases left in between. CDR1 SQVTM and CDR2 ANQGSEA come from the germline V gene. The CDR3 consists of 12 residues. CDR3: CSVGLAVNEQFF. In DNA form, the CDR3 reads TGCAGCGTCGGACTGGCAGTCAATGAGCAGTTCTTC.

This clonotype came up many times. V usage is TRBV6-4 and J usage is TRBJ2-3, with D possibly matching TRBD2 (5 bases). With 3 bases removed from V and 4 bases from J, the gap between germline ends came to 11 bases. The CDR3 is 14 residues long. Germline lookup yields CDR1 MRHNA and CDR2 SNTAGT. The CDR3 is CASSEAGGADTQYF. In DNA form, the CDR3 reads TGTGCCAGCAGTGAAGCCGGAGGTGCAGATACGCAGTATTTT.

The sample holds many counts of this clonotype. The V gene is TRBV20-1, the J gene TRBJ2-1, with 12 bases lining up with TRBD2. CDR3 length: 15 amino acids. Germline values: CDR1 DFQATT, CDR2 SNEGSKA (reference sequence). V was clipped by 0 bases and J by 8 bases; unmatched bases: 5. This CDR3 reads CSARDTSGRRDEQFF. The CDR3 region has the DNA TGCAGTGCTAGAGATACTAGCGGGAGGCGGGATGAGCAGTTCTTC.

Comment on this clonotype: A single base is all that separates this from a far larger clone, so a read error is likely. This chain connects TRBV28 to TRBJ2-1; D uncertain. Germline CDR1 is MDHEN and CDR2 is SYDVKM. CDR3 length equals 12 residues. The germline V and J ends were trimmed by 5 bases and 10 bases, with 12 bases remaining between them. DNA for the CDR3: TGTGCCAGCAGTAAACAGTGGTACGAGCAGTTCTTC. The encoded protein is CASSKQWYEQFF.

About this clonotype: A single base separates this from a much larger clone, so it may be a read error. The chain carries TRBV7-2 and TRBJ2-7, with D hard to call. CDR3 length equals 13 residues. CDR1 and CDR2 from the germline V gene are SGHTA and FQGNSA. The DNA for the CDR3 is TGTGCCAACAGCCCCAACAAAGGCCGGGAGCAGTACTTC. It specifies CANSPNKGREQYF.

As concerns this clonotype: A single base separates this from a much larger clone, so it may be a read error. The chain couples TRBV6-2 or TRBV6-3 to TRBJ1-1; 7 bases map to TRBD1. Germline loops: CDR1 MNHEY, CDR2 SVGEGT. CDR3 size: 13 residues. Trimming took 2 bases from V and 3 from J; bases not matched to a gene: 0. The DNA of the CDR3 is TGTGCCAGCAGTTACGACAGGGACACTGAAGCTTTCTTT. Translation gives CASSYDRDTEAFF.

The table lists this clonotype with many counts. The chain has TRBV29-1 and TRBJ2-7; the match to TRBD2 covers 7 bases. Trimming cost V 6 bases and J 2 bases; bases outside gene matches: 7. Germline CDR1 reads SQVTM; CDR2 reads ANQGSEA. This CDR3 has 13 residues. CDR3 sequence (DNA): TGCAGCGTGAGGAGGAGCGGGGCCTACGAGCAGTACTTC. Its translation is CSVRRSGAYEQYF.

This clonotype was observed many times. This chain links TRBV6-4 with TRBJ2-2; a weak D match, TRBD1 (5 bases). This CDR3 comprises 17 residues. Germline V gives CDR1 MRHNA, CDR2 SNTAGT. V lost 2 bases to trimming and J lost 0 bases, with 13 bases between them. The CDR3 nucleotides read TGTGCCAGCAGTGACCCTGATGACAGACCGAACACCGGGGAGCTGTTTTTT. Translated: CASSDPDDRPNTGELFF.

This sequence joins TRBV7-9 and TRBJ2-3; possibly TRBD2 for D (6 bases). Germline V gene data show CDR1 as SEHNR and CDR2 as FQNEAQ (reference sequence). The length of the CDR3 is 15 residues. V lost 7 bases, J lost 3 bases, and 17 bases lay in between. CDR3 protein: CASNTGTGVTDTQYF. CDR3 DNA sequence: TGTGCCAGCAACACCGGGACGGGGGTGACAGATACGCAGTATTTT.

This clonotype was seen only a few times. Since a much larger clone is just one base distant, this may be a read error. The CDR3, as DNA: TGCGGTGCTGAGACTAGCTCCTACGAGCAGTACTTC. Translating gives CGAETSSYEQYF. The V and J genes are TRBV20-1 and TRBJ2-7, with TRBD2 as a possible D gene (6 bases). Per germline, CDR1 DFQATT and CDR2 SNEGSKA (reference sequence). The CDR3 totals 12 residues.

In this sample, this clonotype turned up many times. This chain links TRBV6-6 with TRBJ2-1; D uncertain. Germline assignment: CDR1 MNHNY and CDR2 SVGAGI (reference sequence). The ends were cut back, 4 bases at V and 9 bases at J, with 13 bases in the middle. The CDR3 covers 13 residues. CDR3 amino acids: CASSFVIVGEQFF. CDR3 sequence (DNA): TGTGCCAGCAGTTTTGTTATTGTCGGTGAGCAGTTCTTC.

In this sample, this clonotype turned up many times. The junction shows a germline mismatch at one end, possibly a read error. The chain combines TRBV11-2 with TRBJ2-1, with 11 bases that match TRBD2. The CDR3 is made up of 17 amino acids. The germline CDR1 and CDR2 sequences are SGHAT and FQNNGV. The CDR3 here is CASSLETSGETYNEQFF. In DNA form, the CDR3 reads TGTGCCAGCAGTTTAGAGACTAGCGGGGAGACTTACAATGAGCAGTTCTTC.

This clonotype was counted only a few times. V gene TRBV4-1 combines with J gene TRBJ2-2; D is unresolved. This CDR3 contains 14 residues. CDR1 MGHRA and CDR2 YSYEKL come from the germline V gene. V was clipped by 4 bases and J by 11 bases, with 17 bases between them. CDR3 DNA sequence: TGCGCCAGCAGCCTCTCACCAAGGCCGCCCGAGCTGTTTTTT. It is translated as CASSLSPRPPELFF.

The chain joins TRBV5-1 to TRBJ2-7, with TRBD2 matching 8 bases. V was pared by 4 bases and J by 3 bases, with 12 bases of the junction left unmatched. Germline V gene lookup returns CDR1 SGHRS and CDR2 YFSETQ. This CDR3 contains 16 residues. CDR3 loop: CASSAWATSGDYEQYF. The CDR3 DNA reads as TGCGCCAGCAGCGCATGGGCCACTAGCGGAGACTACGAGCAGTACTTC. Together with reference TRBV5-1 and TRBJ2-7, the CDR3 gives the full variable domain: KAGVTQTPRYLIKTRGQQVTLSCSPISGHRSVSWYQQTPGQGLQFLFEYFSETQRNKGNFPGRFSGRQFSNSRSEMNVSTLELGDSALYLCASSAWATSGDYEQYFGPGTRLTVT.

This clonotype was recorded at least ten times. This rearrangement joins TRBV21-1 to TRBJ2-7; TRBD1, the D gene given by the table, was not confirmed from the DNA. TRBV21-1 is a pseudogene locus. There are 15 residues in the CDR3. CDR3: CASSGRDRQSYEQYF. CDR3 in DNA: TGTGCCAGCAGCGGGCGGGACAGGCAGTCCTACGAGCAGTACTTC.

Details on this clonotype: This may stem from a read error, because a much larger clone lies one nucleotide away. This chain uses TRBV12-3 or TRBV12-4 with TRBJ2-3; D remains ambiguous. The CDR3 consists of 14 residues. The CDR3 reads CTSSTRQGSDTQYF. For the CDR3, the DNA is TGTACCAGCAGTACCCGACAAGGTTCAGATACGCAGTATTTT.

This clonotype was picked up a small number of times. A clone one base away is much larger, so this may be a read error. This sequence joins TRBV28 and TRBJ1-1, with D perhaps matching TRBD1 (5 bases). Germline V gene lookup returns CDR1 MDHEN and CDR2 SYDVKM. With 4 bases removed from V and 4 bases from J, the gap between germline ends came to 7 bases. The CDR3 contains 12 residues. Here the CDR3 DNA reads TGTGCCAGCAGTTCTCAGGGCACTGAAGCTTTCTTT. Translating gives CASSSQGTEAFF. The full variable domain, its missing parts supplied by reference TRBV28 and TRBJ1-1, is DVKVTQSSRYLVKRTGEKVFLECVQDMDHENMFWYRQDPGLGLRLIYFSYDVKMKEKGDIPEGYSVSREKKERFSLILESASTNQTSMYLCASSSQGTEAFFGQGTRLTVV.

On this clonotype: A read error may produce the germline difference seen at one junction end. V is TRBV6-2 or TRBV6-3 and J is TRBJ2-1; 8 nucleotides match TRBD2. There are 15 residues in the CDR3. CDR1 and CDR2 from the germline V gene are MNHEY and SVGEGT. The CDR3 here is CASCYYSGTTSEQFF. For the CDR3, the DNA is TGTGCCAGCTGTTATTATAGCGGGACCACCAGTGAGCAGTTCTTC.

The sample holds many counts of this clonotype. V and J are TRBV29-1 and TRBJ2-3, with a tentative D call TRBD2 (6 bases). The germline gives CDR1 SQVTM, CDR2 ANQGSEA. Trimming took off 6 bases at V and 5 bases at J, with 18 bases between the two ends. The CDR3 totals 14 residues. CDR3 nucleotides: TGCAGCGTGCGGCGTGCGGGGATGGGAGATACGCAGTATTTT. This translates into CSVRRAGMGDTQYF.

The chain has TRBV5-1 and TRBJ1-5, with a possible D match to TRBD1 (5 bases). The CDR3 contains 15 residues. CDR1 SGHRS and CDR2 YFSETQ come from the germline V gene. Deletions cut 4 bases from V and 4 bases from J, with 15 bases between. The CDR3 here is CASSETGQFNQPQHF. CDR3 nucleotides: TGCGCCAGCAGCGAAACAGGACAATTTAATCAGCCCCAGCATTTT.

This clonotype showed up many times. The chain employs TRBV28 and TRBJ1-1; possible D gene TRBD1, 5 bases. CDR1 is MDHEN, CDR2 SYDVKM, per germline. Trimming pared 7 bases from V and 1 base from J, leaving 16 bases between. The CDR3 length is 15 residues. CDR3 protein: CASKGSKGTNTEAFF. In DNA, the CDR3 is TGTGCCAGCAAGGGGTCCAAAGGGACGAACACTGAAGCTTTCTTT.

There are many counts of this clonotype. The J gene is TRBJ2-1, the V gene TRBV4-1; D gene unclear. The CDR3 runs to 15 residues. V dropped 8 bases and J dropped 2 bases, with 16 bases sitting between them. Looked up from germline, CDR1 is MGHRA and CDR2 is YSYEKL. CDR3 sequence (DNA): TGCGCCAGCTCGCCCGGAGCCGCTGCCTACAATGAGCAGTTCTTC. As protein: CASSPGAAAYNEQFF.

About this clonotype: A read error is possible here, since a much larger clone lies one base away. The rearrangement uses TRBV5-1 and TRBJ2-1; perhaps TRBD1 as D (6 bases). The CDR3 has 14 residues. CDR1 is SGHRS, CDR2 YFSETQ, per germline. CDR3 DNA sequence: TGCGCCAGCAGTCAAGTACAGGGCCAATATGAGCAGTCCTTC. This sequence encodes CASSQVQGQYEQSF.

This clonotype was found many times. The gene calls are TRBV29-1 and TRBJ2-2; TRBD1 matches at 7 bases. This CDR3 region has 16 residues. Germline values: CDR1 SQVTM, CDR2 ANQGSEA. The trim removed 2 bases at V and 0 bases at J, leaving 6 bases unmatched. CDR3 nucleotide sequence: TGCAGCGTTGAAAAGCCGGGGACAGCGAACACCGGGGAGCTGTTTTTT. Translated: CSVEKPGTANTGELFF.

By its share, this clonotype is medium-sized. The chain couples TRBV28 to TRBJ2-7; 7 bases align to TRBD1. CDR3 size: 14 residues. The ends lost 5 bases at V and 0 bases at J; junction bases unmatched: 4. CDR1 and CDR2 from the germline V gene are MDHEN and SYDVKM. In DNA, the CDR3 is TGTGCCAGCAGTCCTCGGGACAGCTCCTACGAGCAGTACTTC. Translated: CASSPRDSSYEQYF.

Ten or more counts support this clonotype. V and J are TRBV7-8 and TRBJ2-1, with D perhaps matching TRBD2 (6 bases). The ends were cut back, 0 bases at V and 5 bases at J, with 20 bases in the middle. Germline values: CDR1 SGHVS, CDR2 FQNEAQ. The CDR3 length is 18 residues. The CDR3 bases are TGTGCCAGCAGCTTAGCACCTCATACGCTCGGAGGGGACAATGAGCAGTTCTTC. Its protein product is CASSLAPHTLGGDNEQFF.

This clonotype was picked up many times. The chain is built from TRBV12-3 or TRBV12-4 and TRBJ1-2; weak D call: TRBD1 (6 bases). V dropped 4 bases and J dropped 8 bases, with 35 bases sitting between them. The CDR3 sequence is 20 residues long. DNA for the CDR3: TGTGCCAGCAGTTCGTCCCTGCGGGGAGCTTCGCCCCGGGGGCGATACGGCTACACCTTC. This gives the protein CASSSSLRGASPRGRYGYTF.

This clonotype was detected many times. This rearrangement joins TRBV29-1 to TRBJ2-2; 7 bases align to TRBD2. The V gene's germline CDR1 is SQVTM and CDR2 ANQGSEA. J lost 3 bases, V lost 5 bases, and 12 bases had no gene match. The CDR3 has 16 residues. The CDR3 nucleotides are TGCAGCGTTCGAGGGAGGGGAAATTCGCACACCGGGGAGCTGTTTTTT. Protein product: CSVRGRGNSHTGELFF.

There are many counts of this clonotype. The rearrangement uses TRBV7-8 and TRBJ1-4, with 10 positions matching TRBD1. Germline V gives CDR1 SGHVS, CDR2 FQNEAQ. V lost 3 bases to trimming and J lost 8 bases; unmatched junction nucleotides: 6. The CDR3 has 15 amino acids. CDR3 in amino acids: CASSFSGQGREKLFF. Written as DNA, the CDR3 is TGTGCCAGCAGCTTTTCGGGACAGGGGCGCGAAAAACTGTTTTTT.

There are many counts of this clonotype. The genes are TRBV11-2 and TRBJ1-1, with D possibly matching TRBD1 (5 bases). V was shortened by 4 bases and J by 6 bases, with 12 bases between the two germline ends. This CDR3 contains 13 residues. The germline CDR1 and CDR2 sequences are SGHAT and FQNNGV. The CDR3 protein is CASSYGGGAEAFF. In DNA, the CDR3 is TGTGCCAGCAGCTATGGTGGGGGGGCTGAAGCTTTCTTT.